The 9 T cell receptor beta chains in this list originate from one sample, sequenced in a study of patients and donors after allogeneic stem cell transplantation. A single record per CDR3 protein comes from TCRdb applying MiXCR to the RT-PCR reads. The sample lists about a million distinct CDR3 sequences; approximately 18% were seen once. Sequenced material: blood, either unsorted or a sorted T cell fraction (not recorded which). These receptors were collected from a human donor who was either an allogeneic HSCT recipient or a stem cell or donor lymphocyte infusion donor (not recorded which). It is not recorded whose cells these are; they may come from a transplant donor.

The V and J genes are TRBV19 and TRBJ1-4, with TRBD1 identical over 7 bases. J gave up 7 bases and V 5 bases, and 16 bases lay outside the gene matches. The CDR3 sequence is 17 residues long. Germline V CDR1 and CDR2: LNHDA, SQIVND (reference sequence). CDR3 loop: CASSPITPGGLGEKLFF. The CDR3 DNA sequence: TGTGCCAGTAGTCCCATAACCCCAGGGGGGCTTGGTGAAAAACTGTTTTTT.

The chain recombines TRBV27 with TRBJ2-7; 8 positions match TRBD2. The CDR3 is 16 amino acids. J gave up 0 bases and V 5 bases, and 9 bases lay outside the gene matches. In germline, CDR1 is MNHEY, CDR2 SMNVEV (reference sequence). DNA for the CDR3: TGTGCCAGCAGTCCCTCCCGGGGGACTAGCTCCTACGAGCAGTACTTC. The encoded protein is CASSPSRGTSSYEQYF.

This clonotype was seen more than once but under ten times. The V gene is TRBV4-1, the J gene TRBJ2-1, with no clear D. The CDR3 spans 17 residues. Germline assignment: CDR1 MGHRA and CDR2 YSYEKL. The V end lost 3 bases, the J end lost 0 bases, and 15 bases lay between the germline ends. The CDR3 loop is CASSQSPVVGSYNEQFF. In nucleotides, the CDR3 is TGCGCCAGCAGCCAGAGCCCAGTGGTGGGCTCCTACAATGAGCAGTTCTTC.

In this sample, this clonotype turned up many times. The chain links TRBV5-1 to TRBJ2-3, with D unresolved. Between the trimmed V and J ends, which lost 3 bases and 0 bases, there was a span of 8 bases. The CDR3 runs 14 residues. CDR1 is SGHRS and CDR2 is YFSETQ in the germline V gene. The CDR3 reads CASSSGVSTDTQYF. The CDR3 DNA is TGCGCCAGCAGCTCCGGAGTGAGCACAGATACGCAGTATTTT.

The CDR3 nucleotides read TGTGCCACCAGTGATAGCAGGGGGGCCATCTCCTATAATTCACCCCTCCACTTT. Amino acid sequence: CATSDSRGAISYNSPLHF. This chain connects TRBV24-1 to TRBJ1-6; 7 nucleotides agree with TRBD1. V shed 3 bases, J shed 0 bases, and the junction held 7 bases outside the gene matches. The CDR3 length is 18 residues. Germline V gene lookup returns CDR1 KGHDR and CDR2 SFDVKD.

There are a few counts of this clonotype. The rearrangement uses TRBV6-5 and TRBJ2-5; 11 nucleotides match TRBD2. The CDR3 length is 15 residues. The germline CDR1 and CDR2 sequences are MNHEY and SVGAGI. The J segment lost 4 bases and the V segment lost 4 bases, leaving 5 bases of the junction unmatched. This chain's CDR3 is CASSSGLAGRETQYF. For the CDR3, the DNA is TGTGCCAGCAGTTCAGGACTAGCGGGTAGAGAGACCCAGTACTTC.

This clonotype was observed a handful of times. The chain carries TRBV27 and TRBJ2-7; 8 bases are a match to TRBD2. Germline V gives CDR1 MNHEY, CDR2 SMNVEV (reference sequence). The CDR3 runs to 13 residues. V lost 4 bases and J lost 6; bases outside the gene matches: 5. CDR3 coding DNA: TGTGCCAGCAGTTGGGGACTAGGGGGCGAGCAGTACTTC. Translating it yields CASSWGLGGEQYF.

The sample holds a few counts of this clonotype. For the CDR3, the DNA is TGTGCCAGCAGCTTGGAACAGGGGGCCGTCACTGAAGCTTTCTTT. As protein: CASSLEQGAVTEAFF. The chain combines TRBV5-4 with TRBJ1-1; 9 positions agree with TRBD1. Germline CDR1 reads SGHNT; CDR2 reads YYREEE (reference sequence). This CDR3 spans 15 amino acids. Trimming at V came to 0 bases and at J to 4 bases, leaving 4 bases not matched to a gene. Filled out from reference TRBV5-4 and TRBJ1-1, the complete variable domain reads ETGVTQSPTHLIKTRGQQVTLRCSSQSGHNTVSWYQQALGQGPQFIFQYYREEENGRGNFPPRFSGLQFPNYSSELNVNALELDDSALYLCASSLEQGAVTEAFFGQGTRLTVV.

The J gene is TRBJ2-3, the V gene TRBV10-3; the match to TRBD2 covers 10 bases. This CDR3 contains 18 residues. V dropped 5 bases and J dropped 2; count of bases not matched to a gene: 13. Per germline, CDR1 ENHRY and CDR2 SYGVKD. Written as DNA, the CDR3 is TGTGCCATCAGTTGGGGGCCTAGCGGGGGCCCTACCACAGATACGCAGTATTTT. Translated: CAISWGPSGGPTTDTQYF.